The clone carrying this T cell receptor (beta chain) was detected only a few times. Its target is unknown. From the reads, TCRdb called clonotypes with MiXCR, one entry per CDR3 protein. Of about 920,000 distinct CDR3 sequences in the sample, roughly 30% were seen once. The CDR3 runs 12 residues. Trimming removed 2 bases at V and 10 bases at J, with 9 bases between. The germline V gene has CDR1 MNHEY and CDR2 SVGEGT. The data stem from a study of T cell repertoires in cytomegalovirus infection. This sample comprised cultured CD8+ T cells from PBMCs, obtained from culture after CMV antigen stimulation. The sequence was obtained from a human donor in good health (CMV status not recorded). Some clones in this sample may be carry-over from other donors' samples. This chain links TRBV6-2 or TRBV6-3 with TRBJ2-1; D ambiguous. CDR3 coding DNA: TGTGCCAGCAGTTACATGACTCCGGAGCAGTTCTTC. The encoded protein is CASSYMTPEQFF.